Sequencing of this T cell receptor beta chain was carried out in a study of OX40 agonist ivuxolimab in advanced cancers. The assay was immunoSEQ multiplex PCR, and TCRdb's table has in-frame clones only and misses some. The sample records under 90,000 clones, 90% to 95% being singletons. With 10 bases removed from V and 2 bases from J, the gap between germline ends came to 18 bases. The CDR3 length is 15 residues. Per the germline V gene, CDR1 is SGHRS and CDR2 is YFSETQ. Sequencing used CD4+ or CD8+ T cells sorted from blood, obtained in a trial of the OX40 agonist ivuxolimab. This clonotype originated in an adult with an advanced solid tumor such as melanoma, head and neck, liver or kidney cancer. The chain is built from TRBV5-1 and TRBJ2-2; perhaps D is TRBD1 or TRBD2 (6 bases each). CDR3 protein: CACMRGDINTGELFF. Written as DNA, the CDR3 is TGCGCCTGCATGAGGGGGGACATTAACACCGGGGAGCTGTTTTTT.